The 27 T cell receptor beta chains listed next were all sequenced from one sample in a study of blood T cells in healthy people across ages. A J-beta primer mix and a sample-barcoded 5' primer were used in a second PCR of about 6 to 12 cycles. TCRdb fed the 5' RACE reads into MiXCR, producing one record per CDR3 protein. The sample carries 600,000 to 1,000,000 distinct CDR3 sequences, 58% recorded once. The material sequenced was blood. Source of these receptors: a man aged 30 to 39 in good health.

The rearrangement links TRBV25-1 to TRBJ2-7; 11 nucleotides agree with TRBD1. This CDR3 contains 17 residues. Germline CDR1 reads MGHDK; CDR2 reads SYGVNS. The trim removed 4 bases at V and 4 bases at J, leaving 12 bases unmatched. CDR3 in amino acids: CASSVFPGGTGGYEQYF. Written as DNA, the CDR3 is TGTGCCAGCAGTGTCTTCCCAGGGGGGACAGGGGGGTACGAGCAGTACTTC.

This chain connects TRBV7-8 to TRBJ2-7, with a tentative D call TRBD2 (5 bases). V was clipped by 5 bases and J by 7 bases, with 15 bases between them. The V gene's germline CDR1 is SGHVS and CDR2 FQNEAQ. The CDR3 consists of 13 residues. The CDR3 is CASSVRGTGEQYF. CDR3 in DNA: TGTGCCAGCAGCGTACGGGGTACGGGAGAGCAGTACTTC.

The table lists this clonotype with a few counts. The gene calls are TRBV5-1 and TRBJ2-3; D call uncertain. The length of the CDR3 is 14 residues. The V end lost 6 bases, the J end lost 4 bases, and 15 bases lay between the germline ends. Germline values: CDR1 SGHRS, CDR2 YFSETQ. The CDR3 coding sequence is TGCGCCAGCAACCCGTTCAGTGGGGCAGATACGCAGTATTTT. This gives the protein CASNPFSGADTQYF.

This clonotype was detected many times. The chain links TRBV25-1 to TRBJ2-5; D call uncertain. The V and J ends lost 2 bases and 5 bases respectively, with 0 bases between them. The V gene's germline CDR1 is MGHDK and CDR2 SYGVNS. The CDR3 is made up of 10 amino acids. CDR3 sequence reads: CASSEETQYF. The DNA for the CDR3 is TGTGCCAGCAGTGAAGAGACCCAGTACTTC.

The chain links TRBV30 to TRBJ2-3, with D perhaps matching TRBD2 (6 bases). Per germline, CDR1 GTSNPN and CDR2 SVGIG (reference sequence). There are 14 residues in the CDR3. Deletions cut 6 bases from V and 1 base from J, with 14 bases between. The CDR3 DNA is TGTGCCTGCGCCCGGGCTAGCGGCACAGATACGCAGTATTTT. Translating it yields CACARASGTDTQYF.

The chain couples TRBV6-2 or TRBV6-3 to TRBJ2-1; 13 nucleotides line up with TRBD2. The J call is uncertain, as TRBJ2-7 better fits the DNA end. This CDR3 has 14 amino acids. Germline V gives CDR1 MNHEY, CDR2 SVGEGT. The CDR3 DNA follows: TGTGCCAGCAGTTACGGGACTAGCGGGATGGAGCAGTACTTC. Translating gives CASSYGTSGMEQYF.

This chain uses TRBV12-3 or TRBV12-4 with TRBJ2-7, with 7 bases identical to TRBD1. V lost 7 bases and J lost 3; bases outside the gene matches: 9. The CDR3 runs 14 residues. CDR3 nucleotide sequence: TGTGCCAGCACCAACGACAGGGCTGACTACGAGCAGTACTTC. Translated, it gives CASTNDRADYEQYF.

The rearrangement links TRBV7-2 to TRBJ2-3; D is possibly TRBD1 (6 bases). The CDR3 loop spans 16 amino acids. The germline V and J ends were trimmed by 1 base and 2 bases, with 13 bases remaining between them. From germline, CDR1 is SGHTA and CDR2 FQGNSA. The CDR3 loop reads CASSLEGQTDTDTQYF. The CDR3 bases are TGTGCCAGCAGCTTAGAAGGACAGACAGACACAGATACGCAGTATTTT.

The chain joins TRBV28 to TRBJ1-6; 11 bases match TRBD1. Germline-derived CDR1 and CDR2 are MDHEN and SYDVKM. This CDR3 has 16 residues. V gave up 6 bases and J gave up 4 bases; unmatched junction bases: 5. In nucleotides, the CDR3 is TGTGCCAGCAGCGGGACAGGGGGGTCGTATAATTCACCCCTCCACTTT. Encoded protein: CASSGTGGSYNSPLHF.

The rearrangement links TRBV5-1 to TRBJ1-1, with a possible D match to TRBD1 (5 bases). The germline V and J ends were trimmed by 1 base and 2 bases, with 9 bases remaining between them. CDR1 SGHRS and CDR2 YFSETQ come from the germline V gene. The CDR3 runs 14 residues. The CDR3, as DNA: TGCGCCAGCAGCTTGTTTGGGGCCAACACTGAAGCTTTCTTT. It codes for CASSLFGANTEAFF.

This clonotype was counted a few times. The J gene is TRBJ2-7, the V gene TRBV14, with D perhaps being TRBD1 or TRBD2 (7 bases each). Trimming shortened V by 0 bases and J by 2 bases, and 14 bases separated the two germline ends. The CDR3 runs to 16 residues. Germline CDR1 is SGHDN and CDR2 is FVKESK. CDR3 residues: CASSQDYQGGTYEQYF. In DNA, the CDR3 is TGTGCCAGCAGCCAAGATTACCAGGGGGGGACCTACGAGCAGTACTTC.

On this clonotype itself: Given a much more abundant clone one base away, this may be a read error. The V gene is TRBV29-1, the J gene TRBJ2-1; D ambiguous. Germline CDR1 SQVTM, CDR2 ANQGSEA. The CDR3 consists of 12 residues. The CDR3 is CGVVPEYNEQFF. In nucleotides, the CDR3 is TGCGGCGTTGTACCAGAGTACAATGAGCAGTTCTTC.

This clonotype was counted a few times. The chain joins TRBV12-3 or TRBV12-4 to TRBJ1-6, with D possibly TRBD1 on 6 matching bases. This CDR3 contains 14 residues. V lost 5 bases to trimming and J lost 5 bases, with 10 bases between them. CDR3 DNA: TGTGCCAGCAGTGGGCAGGGGCATAATTCACCCCTCCACTTT. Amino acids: CASSGQGHNSPLHF.

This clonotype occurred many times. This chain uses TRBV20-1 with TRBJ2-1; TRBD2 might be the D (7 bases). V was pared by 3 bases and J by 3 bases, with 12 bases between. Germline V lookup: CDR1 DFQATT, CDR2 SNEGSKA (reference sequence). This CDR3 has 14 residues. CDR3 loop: CSASGGGSYNEQFF. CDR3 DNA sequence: TGCAGTGCTAGTGGGGGCGGGAGCTACAATGAGCAGTTCTTC.

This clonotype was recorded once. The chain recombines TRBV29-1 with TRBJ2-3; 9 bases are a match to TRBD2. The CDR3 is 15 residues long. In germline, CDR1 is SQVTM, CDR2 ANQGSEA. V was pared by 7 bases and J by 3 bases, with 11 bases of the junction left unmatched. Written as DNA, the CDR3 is TGCAGCGCCTTAAGGTCCAGCGGGGGGACAGATACGCAGTATTTT. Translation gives CSALRSSGGTDTQYF.

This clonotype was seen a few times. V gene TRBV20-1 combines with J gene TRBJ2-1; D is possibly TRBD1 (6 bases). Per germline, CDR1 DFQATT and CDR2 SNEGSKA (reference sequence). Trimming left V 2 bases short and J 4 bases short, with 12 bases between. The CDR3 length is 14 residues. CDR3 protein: CSARPPTGYNEQFF. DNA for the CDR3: TGCAGTGCTAGACCCCCGACAGGTTACAATGAGCAGTTCTTC.

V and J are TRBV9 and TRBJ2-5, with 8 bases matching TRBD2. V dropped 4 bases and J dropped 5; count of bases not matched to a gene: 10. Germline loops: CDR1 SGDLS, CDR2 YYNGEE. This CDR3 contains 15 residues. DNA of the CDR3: TGTGCCAGCAGCTCACCGGGACTAGAAATTGAGACCCAGTACTTC. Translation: CASSSPGLEIETQYF.

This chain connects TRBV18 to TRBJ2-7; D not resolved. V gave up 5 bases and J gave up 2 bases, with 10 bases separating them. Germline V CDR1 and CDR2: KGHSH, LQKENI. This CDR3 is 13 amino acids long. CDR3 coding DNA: TGTGCCAGCTCAGCAAATCCCGCCTACGAGCAGTACTTC. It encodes CASSANPAYEQYF.

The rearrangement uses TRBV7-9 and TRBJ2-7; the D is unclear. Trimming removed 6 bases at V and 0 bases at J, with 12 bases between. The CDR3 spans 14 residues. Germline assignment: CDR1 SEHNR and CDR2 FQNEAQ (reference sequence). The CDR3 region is CASSLTYSSYEQYF. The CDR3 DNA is TGTGCCAGCAGTTTAACTTACAGCTCCTACGAGCAGTACTTC.

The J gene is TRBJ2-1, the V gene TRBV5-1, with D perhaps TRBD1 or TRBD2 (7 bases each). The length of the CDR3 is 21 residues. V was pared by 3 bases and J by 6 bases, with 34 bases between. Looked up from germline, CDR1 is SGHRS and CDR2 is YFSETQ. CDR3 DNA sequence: TGCGCCAGCAGCTCTCCCCCCTGGGACAGTCCGCGGGGGCGCAGGTCCAATGAGCAGTTCTTC. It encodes CASSSPPWDSPRGRRSNEQFF.

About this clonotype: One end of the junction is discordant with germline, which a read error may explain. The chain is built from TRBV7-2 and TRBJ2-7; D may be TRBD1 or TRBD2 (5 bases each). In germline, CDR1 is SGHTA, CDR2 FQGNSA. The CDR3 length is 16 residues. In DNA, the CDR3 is TGTGCCAGCAGCTTAGCAGGGAGTACAGGCTCCTACGGGCAGTACTTC. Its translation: CASSLAGSTGSYGQYF. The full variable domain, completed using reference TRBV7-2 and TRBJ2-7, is GAGVSQSPSNKVTEKGKDVELRCDPISGHTALYWYRQSLGQGLEFLIYFQGNSAPDKSGLPSDRFSAERTGGSVSTLTIQRTQQEDSAVYLCASSLAGSTGSYGQYFGPGTRLTVT.

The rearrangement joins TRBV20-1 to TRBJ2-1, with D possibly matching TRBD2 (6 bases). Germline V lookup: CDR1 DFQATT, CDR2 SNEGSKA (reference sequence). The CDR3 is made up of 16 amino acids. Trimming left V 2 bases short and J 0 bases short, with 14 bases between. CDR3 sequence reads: CSARSDYTSSYNEQFF. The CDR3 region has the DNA TGCAGTGCTAGATCGGACTATACCAGCTCCTACAATGAGCAGTTCTTC.

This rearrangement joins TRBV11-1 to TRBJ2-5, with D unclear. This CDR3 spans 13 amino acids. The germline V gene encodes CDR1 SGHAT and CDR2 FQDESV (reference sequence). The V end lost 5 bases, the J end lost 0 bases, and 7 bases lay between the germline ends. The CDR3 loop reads CASSNPYQETQYF. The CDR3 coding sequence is TGTGCCAGCAGCAACCCGTACCAAGAGACCCAGTACTTC.

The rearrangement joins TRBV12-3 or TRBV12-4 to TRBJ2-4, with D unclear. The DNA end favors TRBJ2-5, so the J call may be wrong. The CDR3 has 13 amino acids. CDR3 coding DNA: TGTGCCAGCAGTTTGATCAGCAAAGAGACCCAGTACTTC. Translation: CASSLISKETQYF.

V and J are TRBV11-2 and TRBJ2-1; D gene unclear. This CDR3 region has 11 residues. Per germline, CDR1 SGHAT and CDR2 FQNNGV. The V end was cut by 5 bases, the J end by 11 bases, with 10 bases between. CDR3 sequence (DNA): TGTGCCAGCAGCCCCCACACAAAGCAGTTCTTC. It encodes CASSPHTKQFF.

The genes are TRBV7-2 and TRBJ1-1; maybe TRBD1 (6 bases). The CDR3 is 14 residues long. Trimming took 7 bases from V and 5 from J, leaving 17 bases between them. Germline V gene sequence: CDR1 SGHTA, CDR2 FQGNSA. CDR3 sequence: CASTPDRQRTEAFF. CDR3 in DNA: TGTGCCAGCACCCCTGACAGGCAGAGGACTGAAGCTTTCTTT.

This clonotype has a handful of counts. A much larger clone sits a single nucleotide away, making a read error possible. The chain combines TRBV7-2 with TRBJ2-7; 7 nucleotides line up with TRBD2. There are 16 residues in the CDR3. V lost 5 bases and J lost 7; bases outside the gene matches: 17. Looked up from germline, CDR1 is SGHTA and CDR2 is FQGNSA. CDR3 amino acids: CASSARLALSQNEQYF. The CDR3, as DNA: TGTGCCAGCAGCGCCAGACTAGCATTGTCGCAGAATGAGCAGTACTTC.